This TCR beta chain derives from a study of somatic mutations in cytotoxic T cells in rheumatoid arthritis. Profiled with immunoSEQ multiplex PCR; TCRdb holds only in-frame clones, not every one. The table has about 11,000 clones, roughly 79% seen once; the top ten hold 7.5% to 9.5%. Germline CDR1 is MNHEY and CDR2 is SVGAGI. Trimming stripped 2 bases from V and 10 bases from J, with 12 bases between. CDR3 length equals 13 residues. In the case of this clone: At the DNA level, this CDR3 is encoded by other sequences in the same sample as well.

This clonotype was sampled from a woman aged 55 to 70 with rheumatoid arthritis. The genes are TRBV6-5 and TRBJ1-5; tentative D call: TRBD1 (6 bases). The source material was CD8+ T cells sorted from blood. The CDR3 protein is CASSYGGGQPQHF. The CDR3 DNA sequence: TGTGCCAGCAGTTACGGGGGCGGACAACCCCAGCATTTT.